This T cell receptor (beta chain) was recovered during a study of CD8+ T cells in alopecia areata (dated by TCRdb to between 2017 and 2018). About the full investigation: The treated patients, all with moderate-to-severe alopecia areata, were enrolled in an open-label pilot trial of oral tofacitinib given at 5 to 10 mg twice daily. Tofacitinib was administered for 6 to 18 months, and 6 months of follow-up off drug were then conducted to assess delayed response and recurrence. The study used high-throughput TCRbeta sequencing to examine T cell clonal expansion in alopecia areata, in both the C3H/HeJ mouse model and human patients. In humans, TCRbeta sequencing was performed on scalp tissue and on sorted CD4+ and CD8+ peripheral blood T cells from healthy controls and from patients with patchy or totalis/universalis alopecia areata. Patients on tofacitinib were biopsied at baseline and after 4 and 24 weeks of treatment, and several of the patients also had a later scalp biopsy. Scalp clonality was compared among normal scalp (n=4), patchy alopecia areata scalp (n=8), and alopecia totalis/universalis scalp (n=8). RNA came from the PAXgene miRNA kit for fixed scalp, the miRNeasy kit for PBMCs, and the RNeasy kit for mouse skin. TCRbeta CDR3 regions were amplified by immunoSEQ multiplex PCR with 35 Vbeta forward and 13 Jbeta reverse primers. Results the study describes overall, beyond this receptor: Shared TCR sequences between patients were less evident than in mice, which may be partly attributable to HLA diversity in the patient population. Unlike mouse skin, which is dominated by gammadelta T cells, normal human skin has resident alphabeta T cells that are also sequenced, and this complicates analysis of the scalp TCR repertoire. Compared with normal scalp, lesional scalp had higher clonality and more expanded CD8+ clones, particularly in alopecia totalis/universalis, a pattern that suggests antigenic drive.

Libraries came from the immunoSEQ multiplex PCR assay. RNA was extracted from all samples and reverse transcribed into cDNA as template for TCR sequencing. First-strand cDNA was synthesized with SuperScript III using a 2:1 mix of oligo-dT and random hexamers. A synthetic immune receptor repertoire was used to gauge amplification bias, and whatever bias remained was removed computationally. The original pipeline was this. Raw reads were preprocessed for error removal, and CDR3 was defined according to IMGT conventions as running from the conserved cysteine to phenylalanine. Clonality was computed as 1 minus the Shannon entropy, with the entropy normalized by log2 of the number of productive unique TCRs. Scalp TCRbeta sequences were cross-referenced with sorted blood CD4 and CD8 repertoires so that the CD4 or CD8 identity of scalp clones could be inferred. The table was pulled from immuneACCESS by TCRdb, which kept in-frame rearrangements only. Such tables lose some clones; where checked, under half of the loss comes from unresolved V genes, and the rest has no known cause. The DNA gave D and trimming, while V, J and clone size come from that table. A total of 55,000 to 75,000 clones appear in this sample, around half of them only once. The ten largest clones take up about a sixth of the sample.

Concerning this clone: Which antigen it targets is not known. Per-base quality was not reported, and no clone a single base away is much larger than it.

The sample's time point label, decoded: baseline before oral tofacitinib. Peripheral blood and lesional scalp punch biopsies were obtained from patients with alopecia areata. PBMCs were isolated by density centrifugation and stained for CD3, CD4 and CD8, and CD4+ and CD8+ T cells were sorted on a FACSAria. CDR1 and CDR2 are read off the germline V gene as SGHVS and FNYEAQ. Measured from the cysteine to the phenylalanine, the CDR3 is 14 residues long. Just CDR3 DNA is preserved here, 42 bases in frame from base 1. V sheds 4 bases and J sheds 9 bases, leaving 18 bases between their ends. Sequenced material: CD8+ T cells sorted from blood, taken at week 0. The receptor's source is a human donor with alopecia areata. The chain links TRBV7-6 with TRBJ2-5; a tentative D match to TRBD1 spans 6 bases. DNA sequence: TGTGCCAGCAGCTCAACTGGGGGCAAGATGGCCCAGTACTTC. Translated, this gives CASSSTGGKMAQYF.